These 15 T cell receptor beta chains share one sample of origin, sequenced in a study of blood T cell repertoires in COVID-19. Clones were sequenced by immunoSEQ multiplex PCR, and TCRdb holds only the in-frame ones, with some missing. Of fewer than 70,000 clones listed, over 75% are singletons. Sequencing was carried out using peripheral blood. The origin of the receptors is a man aged 45-60 years with acute or convalescent COVID-19.

In its sample, this clone was seen a few times. The chain is built from TRBV25-1 and TRBJ1-1; 7 bases align to TRBD1. J gave up 2 bases and V 7 bases, and 19 bases lay outside the gene matches. CDR3 length: 18 residues. Looked up from germline, CDR1 is MGHDK and CDR2 is SYGVNS. This CDR3 reads CASNFPPGTETNNTEAFF. The CDR3 DNA reads TGTGCCAGCAACTTTCCCCCCGGGACAGAAACGAACAACACTGAAGCTTTCTTT.

The genes are TRBV4-2 and TRBJ2-7; 9 nucleotides match TRBD2. Germline-derived CDR1 and CDR2 are LGHNA and YNFKEQ. The CDR3 is 16 residues long. The J segment lost 3 bases and the V segment lost 0 bases, leaving 6 bases of the junction unmatched. The CDR3 here is CASSQEPSGDLYEQYF. Written as DNA, the CDR3 is TGTGCCAGCAGCCAAGAGCCTAGCGGGGACCTCTACGAGCAGTACTTC.

CDR3: CASSLAGIDSPLHF. Written as DNA, the CDR3 is TGTGCCAGCAGCTTGGCGGGGATTGATTCACCCCTCCACTTT. The chain is built from TRBV5-6 and TRBJ1-6, with D unclear. CDR1 is SGHDT, CDR2 YYEEEE, per germline. The CDR3 length is 14 residues. V was trimmed by 0 bases and J by 8 bases, leaving 9 bases between them. Full variable domain (rest looked up from reference TRBV5-6 and TRBJ1-6): DAGVTQSPTHLIKTRGQQVTLRCSPKSGHDTVSWYQQALGQGPQFIFQYYEEEERQRGNFPDRFSGHQFPNYSSELNVNALLLGDSALYLCASSLAGIDSPLHFGNGTRLTVT.

This clone was observed a single time. The genes are TRBV4-2 and TRBJ2-3; 12 bases align to TRBD2. Germline V gene data show CDR1 as LGHNA and CDR2 as YNFKEQ. The CDR3 covers 18 residues. V dropped 2 bases and J dropped 6; count of bases not matched to a gene: 12. The CDR3 region has the DNA TGTGCCAGCAGCCAACTCCCTTCTAGCGGGGGGGCCACTGATACGCAGTATTTT. Translation gives CASSQLPSSGGATDTQYF.

This chain links TRBV12-2 with TRBJ2-6; the table's D call, TRBD1, has no DNA check behind it. TRBV12-2 is deemed a pseudogene. The CDR3 has 17 amino acids. This CDR3 is CASRFMDRGRWANVLTF. DNA of the CDR3: TGTGCAAGTCGCTTTATGGACAGGGGGAGATGGGCCAACGTCCTGACTTTC.

The chain has TRBV5-1 and TRBJ2-5; 11 bases are a match to TRBD2. Germline V CDR1 and CDR2: SGHRS, YFSETQ. This CDR3 contains 15 residues. Trimming took 0 bases from V and 7 from J; bases not matched to a gene: 5. This CDR3 is CASSLASGGPGTQYF. The CDR3 nucleotides are TGCGCCAGCAGCTTGGCTAGCGGGGGGCCGGGGACCCAGTACTTC.

V gene TRBV5-6 combines with J gene TRBJ2-3, with D possibly being TRBD2 (6 bases). Germline assignment: CDR1 SGHDT and CDR2 YYEEEE. Deletions cut 0 bases from V and 3 bases from J, with 11 bases between. The length of the CDR3 is 15 residues. CDR3: CASSLEGGGTDTQYF. The DNA of the CDR3 is TGTGCCAGCAGCTTGGAAGGAGGAGGGACAGATACGCAGTATTTT.

V is TRBV10-3 and J is TRBJ2-5, with 9 bases matching TRBD1. The CDR3 has 14 amino acids. The V gene end was trimmed by 3 bases and the J gene end by 1 base; junction bases not matched to a gene: 0. Germline-derived CDR1 and CDR2 are ENHRY and SYGVKD. CDR3 DNA sequence: TGTGCCATCAGTGAACAGGGGGCCCAAGAGACCCAGTACTTC. It translates to CAISEQGAQETQYF.

This chain links TRBV5-4 with TRBJ2-3, with 9 bases aligning to TRBD1. Germline V gene data show CDR1 as SGHNT and CDR2 as YYREEE (reference sequence). V shed 5 bases and J 1 base; nucleotides not matched to a gene: 5. The CDR3 covers 15 residues. CDR3 sequence (DNA): TGTGCCAGCAGTACTCGGGACAGGGGCACAGATACGCAGTATTTT. It yields the protein CASSTRDRGTDTQYF.

This chain connects TRBV7-2 to TRBJ2-1; weak D call: TRBD1 (6 bases). Germline CDR1 SGHTA, CDR2 FQGNSA. The CDR3 loop spans 16 amino acids. Between the trimmed V and J ends, which lost 3 bases and 4 bases, there was a span of 16 bases. CDR3 residues: CASSLDSPAGYNEQFF. CDR3 nucleotides: TGTGCCAGCAGCTTGGACAGTCCCGCGGGTTACAATGAGCAGTTCTTC.

V and J are TRBV6-5 and TRBJ2-7; the match to TRBD2 covers 7 bases. V lost 1 base to trimming and J lost 6 bases; unmatched junction nucleotides: 6. CDR3 size: 14 residues. CDR1 is MNHEY, CDR2 SVGAGI, per germline. The CDR3 nucleotides are TGTGCCAGCAGTTACTTGGCGGGGGTCGGCGAGCAGTACTTC. Its protein product is CASSYLAGVGEQYF.

In this sample, this clone turned up once. The chain joins TRBV19 to TRBJ1-5; possible D gene TRBD1, 5 bases. The V end was cut by 7 bases, the J end by 6 bases, with 16 bases between. There are 14 residues in the CDR3. Germline CDR1 LNHDA, CDR2 SQIVND (reference sequence). Written as DNA, the CDR3 is TGTGCCAGTATCAATGGGGGGGGTGGTCAGCCCCAGCATTTT. Amino acids: CASINGGGGQPQHF.

This chain joins TRBV10-3 and TRBJ2-2; 8 positions agree with TRBD1. This CDR3 is built from 18 residues. Germline V gene lookup returns CDR1 ENHRY and CDR2 SYGVKD. V shed 3 bases, J shed 1 base, and the junction held 10 bases outside the gene matches. CDR3 residues: CAISDFPSGTGNTGELFF. CDR3 nucleotide sequence: TGTGCCATCAGTGACTTCCCCTCCGGGACAGGGAACACCGGGGAGCTGTTTTTT.

The chain carries TRBV3-1 (or the pseudogene TRBV3-2) and TRBJ2-5; D is undetermined. The CDR3 runs to 15 residues. The V gene's germline CDR1 is LGHDT and CDR2 YNNKEL (reference sequence). Trimming stripped 1 base from V and 5 bases from J, with 14 bases between. CDR3 loop: CASSQANPAAETQYF. The CDR3 DNA is TGTGCCAGCAGCCAAGCGAATCCGGCGGCGGAGACCCAGTACTTC.

The chain links TRBV4-1 to TRBJ1-2; TRBD1 is a possible D gene (6 bases). V was clipped by 0 bases and J by 4 bases, with 12 bases between them. Germline CDR1 and CDR2: MGHRA and YSYEKL. There are 15 residues in the CDR3. The CDR3 nucleotides read TGCGCCAGCAGCCAAGACCAAGGGGGTAGCTATGGCTACACCTTC. Translating it yields CASSQDQGGSYGYTF.